This T cell receptor beta chain comes out of a study of blood T cell repertoires in COVID-19. Overall study: Sample material is recorded as cDNA or gDNA derived from T cells, B-cell-depleted T cells, or PBMCs.

This CDR3 has 13 residues. V was shortened by 2 bases and J by 8 bases, with 7 bases between the two germline ends. The germline CDR1 and CDR2 sequences are LNHDA and SQIVND (reference sequence). Enrollment of patients from Seattle took place during active infection, with longitudinal follow-up. Assay: immunoSEQ multiplex PCR; the TCRdb copy retains only in-frame clones and omits some. The top ten hold about 4.8% of the sample, which has about 160,000 clones, 92% seen once. J is TRBJ1-6 and V is TRBV19; D is undetermined. Sequencing used peripheral blood. The TCR sequence derives from a man aged 25 to 40 with COVID-19, enrolled during active disease. CDR3 sequence (DNA): TGTGCCAGTAGTATAAGGGAGGATTCACCCCTCCACTTT. This translates into CASSIREDSPLHF.